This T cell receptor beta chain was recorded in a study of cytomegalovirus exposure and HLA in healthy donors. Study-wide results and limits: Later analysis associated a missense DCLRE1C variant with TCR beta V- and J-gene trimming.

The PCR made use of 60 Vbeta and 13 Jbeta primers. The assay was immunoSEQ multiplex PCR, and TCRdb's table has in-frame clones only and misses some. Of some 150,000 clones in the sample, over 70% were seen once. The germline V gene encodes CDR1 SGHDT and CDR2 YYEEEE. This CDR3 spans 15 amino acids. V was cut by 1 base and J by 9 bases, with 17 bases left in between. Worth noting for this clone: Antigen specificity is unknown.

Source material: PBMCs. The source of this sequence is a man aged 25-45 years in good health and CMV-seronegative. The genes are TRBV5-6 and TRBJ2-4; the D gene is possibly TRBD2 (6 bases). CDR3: CASSLTAGGGGIQYF. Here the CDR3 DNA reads TGTGCCAGCAGCTTGACGGCCGGGGGTGGTGGCATTCAGTACTTC. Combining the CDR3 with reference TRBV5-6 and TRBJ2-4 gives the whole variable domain DAGVTQSPTHLIKTRGQQVTLRCSPKSGHDTVSWYQQALGQGPQFIFQYYEEEERQRGNFPDRFSGHQFPNYSSELNVNALLLGDSALYLCASSLTAGGGGIQYFGAGTRLSVL.